The 29 T cell receptor beta chains in this list originate from one sample, sequenced in a study of cytomegalovirus exposure and HLA in healthy donors. PCR primers comprised 60 Vbeta and 13 Jbeta primers. Measured with immunoSEQ multiplex PCR; TCRdb has only the in-frame clones, and not every one. The top ten clones hold 2.5% to 3% of a sample with tens of thousands of clones, roughly 80% of them seen once. Sequenced material: PBMCs. Receptors originate from a woman aged 25-40 years in good health and CMV-seronegative.

The J gene is TRBJ1-1, the V gene TRBV6-6; a weak D match, TRBD1 (5 bases). The CDR3 loop spans 13 amino acids. The V end was cut by 2 bases, the J end by 11 bases, with 15 bases between. The V gene's germline CDR1 is MNHNY and CDR2 SVGAGI (reference sequence). The CDR3 sequence: CASSYGSGGWAFF. The DNA for the CDR3 is TGTGCCAGCAGTTACGGTAGCGGGGGTTGGGCTTTCTTT.

This rearrangement joins TRBV5-1 to TRBJ2-2, with 8 bases that match TRBD1. CDR3 length: 16 residues. Germline loops: CDR1 SGHRS, CDR2 YFSETQ. J lost 1 base, V lost 5 bases, and 7 bases had no gene match. CDR3 sequence (DNA): TGCGCCAGCAGGCCGACAGGGGTTGTGAACACCGGGGAGCTGTTTTTT. Encoded protein: CASRPTGVVNTGELFF. Based on the CDR3 plus reference TRBV5-1 and TRBJ2-2, the full variable domain is KAGVTQTPRYLIKTRGQQVTLSCSPISGHRSVSWYQQTPGQGLQFLFEYFSETQRNKGNFPGRFSGRQFSNSRSEMNVSTLELGDSALYLCASRPTGVVNTGELFFGEGSRLTVL.

The chain joins TRBV7-6 to TRBJ2-3; TRBD1 agrees at 8 bases. The CDR3 contains 15 residues. V lost 7 bases, J lost 3 bases, and 9 bases stayed unmatched. The germline V gene encodes CDR1 SGHVS and CDR2 FNYEAQ. In DNA form, the CDR3 reads TGTGCCAGCACCTTGGGGACAGGAGATACAGATACGCAGTATTTT. Protein: CASTLGTGDTDTQYF.

This clone was recorded a few times. The J gene is TRBJ1-1, the V gene TRBV5-6; 8 nucleotides line up with TRBD1. Trimming cost V 4 bases and J 1 base; bases outside gene matches: 15. The length of the CDR3 is 18 residues. Looked up from germline, CDR1 is SGHDT and CDR2 is YYEEEE. The CDR3 bases are TGTGCCAGCAGCGGTGACAGGGGACTCTTCACTAGGAACACTGAAGCTTTCTTT. This gives the protein CASSGDRGLFTRNTEAFF.

The chain carries TRBV7-6 and TRBJ2-5, with 7 bases matching TRBD2. The length of the CDR3 is 15 residues. V was clipped by 0 bases and J by 2 bases; unmatched bases: 3. CDR1 SGHVS and CDR2 FNYEAQ come from the germline V gene. The CDR3 sequence is CASSLASGVQETQYF. DNA for the CDR3: TGTGCCAGCAGCTTAGCGAGCGGGGTTCAAGAGACCCAGTACTTC.

This clone is termed medium-sized. The chain combines TRBV6-5 with TRBJ1-1; 7 bases are a match to TRBD1. CDR3 length: 12 residues. Germline-derived CDR1 and CDR2 are MNHEY and SVGAGI. Trimming removed 6 bases from V and 4 bases from J; junction bases left unmatched: 2. CDR3 region: CASRGQTTEAFF. The CDR3 coding sequence is TGTGCCAGCAGGGGACAGACCACTGAAGCTTTCTTT.

The chain recombines TRBV19 with TRBJ1-5, with 9 bases identical to TRBD1. The CDR3 runs to 14 residues. Trimming cost V 10 bases and J 3 bases; bases outside gene matches: 7. The germline CDR1 and CDR2 sequences are LNHDA and SQIVND (reference sequence). CDR3 in DNA: TGTGCCACCGACCGACAGGGGGTCAATCAGCCCCAGCATTTT. It translates to CATDRQGVNQPQHF.

J is TRBJ1-5 and V is TRBV29-1; TRBD1 aligns across 8 bases. Per germline, CDR1 SQVTM and CDR2 ANQGSEA. V shed 6 bases and J 4 bases; nucleotides not matched to a gene: 5. The CDR3 covers 13 residues. CDR3 in DNA: TGCAGCGTAGGACAGGGAGTAAATCAGCCCCAGCATTTT. Encoded protein: CSVGQGVNQPQHF.

This clone appeared once. The chain employs TRBV18 and TRBJ2-5; tentative D call: TRBD1 (6 bases). Germline V lookup: CDR1 KGHSH, CDR2 LQKENI. V shed 2 bases and J shed 3 bases, with 16 bases lying between them. This CDR3 spans 16 amino acids. CDR3 region: CASSPTYVGGEETQYF. The CDR3 bases are TGTGCCAGCTCACCAACGTATGTAGGGGGTGAAGAGACCCAGTACTTC. The whole variable domain, filled in from reference TRBV18 and TRBJ2-5, reads NAGVMQNPRHLVRRRGQEARLRCSPMKGHSHVYWYRQLPEEGLKFMVYLQKENIIDESGMPKERFSAEFPKEGPSILRIQQVVRGDSAAYFCASSPTYVGGEETQYFGPGTRLLVL.

There are a few counts of this clone. V usage is TRBV5-4 and J usage is TRBJ2-7; 8 bases fit TRBD1. The CDR3 is 15 amino acids. V shed 0 bases, J shed 5 bases, and the junction held 7 bases outside the gene matches. CDR1 is SGHNT and CDR2 is YYREEE in the germline V gene (reference sequence). The CDR3 nucleotides read TGTGCCAGCAGCTTGGCCACAGGGGGAAGGCACGAGCAGTACTTC. As protein: CASSLATGGRHEQYF.

This rearrangement joins TRBV10-3 to TRBJ1-1; tentatively, D is TRBD1 (6 bases). The V gene's germline CDR1 is ENHRY and CDR2 SYGVKD. V dropped 3 bases and J dropped 0 bases, with 17 bases sitting between them. CDR3 length: 17 residues. In nucleotides, the CDR3 is TGTGCCATCAGTGACCCTTGGGACAATAACATGAACACTGAAGCTTTCTTT. Its protein is CAISDPWDNNMNTEAFF.

This chain links TRBV6-1 with TRBJ1-5; 9 bases are shared with TRBD1. The CDR3 has 15 amino acids. The V and J ends lost 2 bases and 7 bases, in that order; junction bases with no gene match: 6. Germline-derived CDR1 and CDR2 are MNHNS and SASEGT. CDR3: CASSEWDRVEQPQHF. In DNA, the CDR3 is TGTGCCAGCAGTGAATGGGACAGGGTAGAGCAGCCCCAGCATTTT.

This chain uses TRBV2 with TRBJ1-1; D is uncertain. The CDR3 is made up of 13 amino acids. V lost 8 bases to trimming and J lost 0 bases, with 10 bases between them. Germline V lookup: CDR1 SNHLY, CDR2 FYNNEI. CDR3 residues: CASRRLMNTEAFF. The CDR3 DNA sequence: TGTGCCAGCCGGAGACTGATGAACACTGAAGCTTTCTTT.

This clone was recorded a few times. The chain links TRBV11-2 to TRBJ1-1, with D uncertain. Trimming removed 2 bases from V and 8 bases from J, with 12 bases in between. Germline CDR1 and CDR2: SGHAT and FQNNGV. The CDR3 spans 13 residues. CDR3 sequence reads: CASSLTAENEAFF. Here the CDR3 DNA reads TGTGCCAGCAGCTTAACGGCGGAGAACGAAGCTTTCTTT.

The chain employs TRBV11-2 and TRBJ2-7; 7 nucleotides line up with TRBD2. J lost 0 bases, V lost 5 bases, and 10 bases had no gene match. This CDR3 spans 16 amino acids. Germline CDR1 and CDR2: SGHAT and FQNNGV. DNA for the CDR3: TGTGCCAGCAGCCCTCAGAGCGGGGCCCGCTCCTACGAGCAGTACTTC. Residues: CASSPQSGARSYEQYF.

The chain recombines TRBV27 with TRBJ1-5; 7 bases fit TRBD1. This CDR3 has 14 residues. Trimming cost V 6 bases and J 4 bases; bases outside gene matches: 6. In germline, CDR1 is MNHEY, CDR2 SMNVEV (reference sequence). CDR3: CASSPGTENQPQHF. The CDR3 region has the DNA TGTGCCAGCAGCCCAGGGACAGAGAATCAGCCCCAGCATTTT.

The chain recombines TRBV5-1 with TRBJ1-4; D uncertain. Per the germline V gene, CDR1 is SGHRS and CDR2 is YFSETQ. CDR3 length: 13 amino acids. Deletions cut 1 base from V and 3 bases from J, with 4 bases between. CDR3 protein: CASSLPANEKLFF. In nucleotides, the CDR3 is TGCGCCAGCAGCTTGCCAGCTAATGAAAAACTGTTTTTT.

V is TRBV28 and J is TRBJ2-5, with a weak D call TRBD2 (5 bases). The CDR3 is made up of 13 amino acids. V was trimmed by 0 bases and J by 3 bases, leaving 5 bases between them. Germline-derived CDR1 and CDR2 are MDHEN and SYDVKM. CDR3 sequence (DNA): TGTGCCAGCAGTTTATGGCGGGAAGAGACCCAGTACTTC. It encodes CASSLWREETQYF.

This chain connects TRBV18 to TRBJ2-1; weak D call: TRBD2 (6 bases). The length of the CDR3 is 16 residues. Between the trimmed V and J ends, which lost 3 bases and 2 bases, there was a span of 14 bases. Germline V gene sequence: CDR1 KGHSH, CDR2 LQKENI. As DNA, the CDR3 is TGTGCCAGCTCACCTCCTTGGGGGGATCCCTACAATGAGCAGTTCTTC. Its translation: CASSPPWGDPYNEQFF.

The V and J genes are TRBV2 and TRBJ1-2; 11 bases match TRBD1. The CDR3 is 15 residues long. From germline, CDR1 is SNHLY and CDR2 FYNNEI. The V segment lost 6 bases and the J segment 8 bases; nucleotides outside the gene matches: 11. CDR3 sequence (DNA): TGTGCCAGCAGACCTCGGACAGGGGGCTTGGAGGGCTACACCTTC. This gives the protein CASRPRTGGLEGYTF.

The V call is TRBV20-1, the J call TRBJ1-1, with D uncertain. This CDR3 contains 10 residues. Trimming stripped 5 bases from V and 2 bases from J, with 3 bases between. From germline, CDR1 is DFQATT and CDR2 SNEGSKA (reference sequence). The CDR3 region has the DNA TGCAGTGCTTTAAACACTGAAGCTTTCTTT. It yields the protein CSALNTEAFF.

This chain links TRBV6-1 with TRBJ2-1; TRBD1 matches 9 bases. V dropped 2 bases and J dropped 8; count of bases not matched to a gene: 7. Germline V gives CDR1 MNHNS, CDR2 SASEGT. The CDR3 has 15 amino acids. The CDR3 DNA reads as TGTGCCAGCAGTGAACGAGGGACAGGGTCTTATGAGCAGTTCTTC. Its protein product is CASSERGTGSYEQFF.

The V call is TRBV2, the J call TRBJ1-3, with no clear D. Trimming removed 5 bases from V and 3 bases from J, with 8 bases in between. Germline V gives CDR1 SNHLY, CDR2 FYNNEI. The CDR3 is made up of 13 amino acids. The CDR3 DNA reads TGTGCCAGCAGTCGGTACGATGGAAACACCATATATTTT. Protein product: CASSRYDGNTIYF. Full variable domain (remainder filled in from reference TRBV2 and TRBJ1-3): EPEVTQTPSHQVTQMGQEVILRCVPISNHLYFYWYRQILGQKVEFLVSFYNNEISEKSEIFDDQFSVERPDGSNFTLKIRSTKLEDSAMYFCASSRYDGNTIYFGEGSWLTVV.

The rearrangement links TRBV11-2 to TRBJ2-5, with D uncertain. The V and J ends lost 5 bases and 7 bases respectively, with 14 bases between them. The CDR3 has 13 residues. Germline lookup yields CDR1 SGHAT and CDR2 FQNNGV. CDR3 in amino acids: CASSPRAGGTQYF. As DNA, the CDR3 is TGTGCCAGCAGCCCCCGCGCAGGTGGGACCCAGTACTTC.

This chain links TRBV28 with TRBJ1-1; 8 bases fit TRBD1. Germline V gene data show CDR1 as MDHEN and CDR2 as SYDVKM. The length of the CDR3 is 15 residues. Trimming took 8 bases from V and 0 from J; bases not matched to a gene: 8. Here the CDR3 DNA reads TGTGCCAGCCGGCGGACAGGGTCAATGAACACTGAAGCTTTCTTT. Its protein product is CASRRTGSMNTEAFF.

The V call is TRBV28, the J call TRBJ1-5, with TRBD1 identical over 9 bases. The V and J ends lost 2 bases and 3 bases, in that order; junction bases with no gene match: 5. Germline CDR1 is MDHEN and CDR2 is SYDVKM. The length of the CDR3 is 16 residues. The CDR3: CASSLGDRANNQPQHF. The CDR3 DNA follows: TGTGCCAGCAGTTTAGGGGACAGGGCGAACAATCAGCCCCAGCATTTT.

This sequence joins TRBV4-1 and TRBJ2-7, with 8 positions matching TRBD2. The CDR3 contains 15 residues. Looked up from germline, CDR1 is MGHRA and CDR2 is YSYEKL. Trimming cost V 1 base and J 3 bases; bases outside gene matches: 5. CDR3 sequence reads: CASSQAGGAFYEQYF. CDR3 sequence (DNA): TGCGCCAGCAGCCAAGCCGGGGGGGCTTTCTACGAGCAGTACTTC.

The CDR3 spells CASSYTGTEYYNEQFF. In nucleotides, the CDR3 is TGTGCCAGCAGTTACACCGGGACAGAGTATTACAATGAGCAGTTCTTC. This rearrangement joins TRBV7-9 to TRBJ2-1, with TRBD1 identical over 7 bases. Germline values: CDR1 SEHNR, CDR2 FQNEAQ (reference sequence). J gave up 4 bases and V 6 bases, and 12 bases lay outside the gene matches. The length of the CDR3 is 16 residues.

This clone was recorded a few times. V is TRBV19 and J is TRBJ1-6; D call uncertain. The CDR3 runs to 16 residues. Germline assignment: CDR1 LNHDA and CDR2 SQIVND (reference sequence). Deletions cut 1 base from V and 3 bases from J, with 10 bases between. This CDR3 reads CASSIGQMVYNSPLHF. CDR3 DNA: TGTGCCAGTAGTATAGGACAAATGGTCTATAATTCACCCCTCCACTTT.